This TCR beta chain was sequenced during a study of T cell changes during pregnancy in multiple sclerosis. The CDR3 runs 18 residues. Germline assignment: CDR1 SGHRS and CDR2 YFSETQ. V was pared by 5 bases and J by 5 bases, with 25 bases between. TCRdb's copy holds only in-frame clones and misses some; the assay was immunoSEQ multiplex PCR. The sample lists fewer than 50,000 clones, about 93% seen once, with 0.55% to 0.7% in the top ten. The chain couples TRBV5-1 to TRBJ1-4; tentative D call: TRBD1 (6 bases). The TCR was taken from a female donor in good health, enrolled as a control in a pregnancy study. This specimen was CD4+ T cells from peripheral blood mononuclear cells, taken in the second trimester of pregnancy. The CDR3 is CASSRGQLQERANEKLFF. As DNA, the CDR3 is TGCGCCAGCAGTCGAGGACAGCTACAAGAGAGGGCCAATGAAAAACTGTTTTTT.